What follows describes a single T cell receptor (beta chain). The antigen remains undetermined. It may be a read error: a sequence one base away is much more abundant. The data stem from a study of immune heterogeneity within non-small cell lung tumors. Study-level points and caveats: Between individual patients, the high-frequency T-cell receptor beta clonotypes largely differed.

TCR beta CDR3 amplification used multiplex PCR with 32 V and 13 J primers. TCRdb recomputed calls from the multiplex PCR reads with MiXCR, one row per CDR3 protein. In the table there are thousands of distinct CDR3 sequences, around 29% of which are singletons. CDR1 is MNHEY and CDR2 is SMNVEV in the germline V gene (reference sequence). There are 12 residues in the CDR3. Template material for each sample was 600 to 750 ng of bulk tumor genomic DNA. Collection of several biopsies per primary tumor, spaced far apart, took place during surgery. Patients went through curative surgery, and their non-small cell lung cancer was untreated and newly diagnosed.

The V and J genes are TRBV27 and TRBJ2-7; D might be TRBD1 (5 bases). The receptor was isolated from a man in his fifties or sixties with non-small cell lung cancer. Sequencing was done on a sample of lung tumor tissue. The CDR3 DNA is TGTGCCCGCAGTTACAGGAAAAACGAGCAGTACTTC. Residues: CARSYRKNEQYF.